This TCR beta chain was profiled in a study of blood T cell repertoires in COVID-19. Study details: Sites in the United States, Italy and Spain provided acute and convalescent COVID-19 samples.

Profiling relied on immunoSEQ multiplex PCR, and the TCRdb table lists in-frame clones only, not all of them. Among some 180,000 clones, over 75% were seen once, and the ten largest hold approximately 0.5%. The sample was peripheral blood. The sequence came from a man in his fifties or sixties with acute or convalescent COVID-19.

CDR3 protein: CAWSRGEGWEKLFF. In DNA form, the CDR3 reads TGTGCCTGGAGTAGAGGGGAGGGTTGGGAAAAACTGTTTTTT. The chain employs TRBV30 and TRBJ1-4, with D possibly TRBD1 on 5 matching bases. Germline CDR1 GTSNPN, CDR2 SVGIG (reference sequence). The CDR3 is made up of 14 amino acids. V was shortened by 2 bases and J by 8 bases, with 15 bases between the two germline ends.